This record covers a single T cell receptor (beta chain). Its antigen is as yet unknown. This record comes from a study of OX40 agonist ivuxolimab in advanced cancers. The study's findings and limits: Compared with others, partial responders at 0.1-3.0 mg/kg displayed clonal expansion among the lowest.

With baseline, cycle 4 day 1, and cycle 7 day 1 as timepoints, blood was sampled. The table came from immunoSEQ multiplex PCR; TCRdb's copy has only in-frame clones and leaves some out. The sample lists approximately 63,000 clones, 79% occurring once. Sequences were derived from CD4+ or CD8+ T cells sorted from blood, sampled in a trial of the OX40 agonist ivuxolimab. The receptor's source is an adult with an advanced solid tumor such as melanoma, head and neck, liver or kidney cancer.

This CDR3 reads CASSIYGELFF. CDR3 coding DNA: TGTGCCAGCAGCATCTATGGGGAGCTGTTTTTT. The J gene is TRBJ2-2, the V gene TRBV7-9; no clear D. Per the germline V gene, CDR1 is SEHNR and CDR2 is FQNEAQ (reference sequence). V lost 5 bases to trimming and J lost 8 bases, with 6 bases between them. The CDR3 extends over 11 amino acids.